Following are 19 T cell receptor beta chains from one sample sequenced in a study of T-cell memory formation after mild COVID-19. TCRdb redid the calling of the 5' RACE reads with MiXCR, one entry per CDR3 protein. The sample consists of about 150,000 distinct CDR3 sequences, around a third of them appearing once. Sequencing was done on a sample of PBMCs or a T cell subset sorted from them (not recorded which). Receptors originate from an adult woman who had mild COVID-19 (a few samples of this study predate the infection). Cell type and time point are not known.

The gene calls are TRBV5-6 and TRBJ2-2; D gene uncertain. Trimming shortened V by 5 bases and J by 7 bases, and 15 bases separated the two germline ends. CDR1 and CDR2 (germline): SGHDT, YYEEEE. CDR3 length equals 14 residues. The CDR3 region has the DNA TGTGCCAGCAGATACGGACGGGCGAGCGGGGAGCTGTTTTTT. Its protein is CASRYGRASGELFF.

This clonotype was counted only a few times. The chain uses TRBV7-2 and TRBJ2-5, with D tentatively TRBD2 (6 bases). This CDR3 comprises 15 residues. Germline-derived CDR1 and CDR2 are SGHTA and FQGNSA. Trimming left V 6 bases short and J 5 bases short, with 19 bases between. CDR3 DNA sequence: TGTGCCAGCAGTCGGACTATATCCAGTCGGGAGACCCAGTACTTC. As protein: CASSRTISSRETQYF.

The rearrangement joins TRBV20-1 to TRBJ1-1; a weak D match, TRBD1 (5 bases). Germline CDR1 DFQATT, CDR2 SNEGSKA (reference sequence). Trimming shortened V by 1 base and J by 2 bases, and 11 bases separated the two germline ends. This CDR3 comprises 14 residues. CDR3 nucleotides: TGCAGTGCTAGAGGTGGCAGGGACAACACTGAAGCTTTCTTT. The encoded protein is CSARGGRDNTEAFF.

V and J are TRBV6-5 and TRBJ2-3; TRBD1 might be the D (6 bases). This CDR3 is built from 13 residues. Germline loops: CDR1 MNHEY, CDR2 SVGAGI. Trimming took off 6 bases at V and 5 bases at J, with 12 bases between the two ends. The CDR3 spells CASRRQAEDTQYF. CDR3 nucleotide sequence: TGTGCCAGCAGGCGACAGGCTGAAGATACGCAGTATTTT.

The chain has TRBV19 and TRBJ1-4; D call uncertain. This CDR3 contains 15 residues. V lost 6 bases to trimming and J lost 8 bases, with 19 bases between them. Germline assignment: CDR1 LNHDA and CDR2 SQIVND (reference sequence). CDR3 nucleotide sequence: TGTGCCAGTAGCCTAGACGATCCGACGGGCGAAAAACTGTTTTTT. Protein sequence: CASSLDDPTGEKLFF.

The genes are TRBV6-2 or TRBV6-3 and TRBJ2-2; TRBD1 matches at 9 bases. V was pared by 5 bases and J by 5 bases, with 6 bases of the junction left unmatched. The CDR3 runs to 15 residues. Germline V CDR1 and CDR2: MNHEY, SVGEGT. The DNA of the CDR3 is TGTGCCAGCAGTACGACAGGGGGGAGAACCGGGGAGCTGTTTTTT. This codes for CASSTTGGRTGELFF.

The chain recombines TRBV3-1 with TRBJ1-4; D is undetermined. Germline V CDR1 and CDR2: LGHDT, YNNKEL (reference sequence). The CDR3 totals 12 residues. Trimming left V 4 bases short and J 12 bases short, with 12 bases between. CDR3 sequence: CASSPGRIQLFF. The CDR3 region has the DNA TGTGCCAGCAGCCCCGGGAGGATTCAACTGTTTTTT. The full variable domain, in which reference TRBV3-1 and TRBJ1-4 provide the parts outside the CDR3, is DTAVSQTPKYLVTQMGNDKSIKCEQNLGHDTMYWYKQDSKKFLKIMFSYNNKELIINETVPNRFSPKSPDKAHLNLHINSLELGDSAVYFCASSPGRIQLFFGSGTQLSVL.

This chain connects TRBV18 to TRBJ1-1; D might be TRBD1 (6 bases). The CDR3 spans 14 residues. Between the trimmed V and J ends, which lost 1 base and 1 base, there was a span of 7 bases. Germline assignment: CDR1 KGHSH and CDR2 LQKENI. The CDR3 DNA reads TGTGCCAGCTCACCACACAGGGAGAACACTGAAGCTTTCTTT. This gives the protein CASSPHRENTEAFF.

There are a few counts of this clonotype. The rearrangement joins TRBV7-2 to TRBJ2-1; D tentatively fits TRBD1 or TRBD2 (5 bases each). The germline CDR1 and CDR2 sequences are SGHTA and FQGNSA. V lost 3 bases and J 7 bases, leaving 13 bases between the germline ends. CDR3 length: 14 amino acids. The CDR3 sequence is CASSFAGTGNEQFF. The DNA for the CDR3 is TGTGCCAGCAGCTTCGCCGGGACGGGGAATGAGCAGTTCTTC.

The V and J genes are TRBV24-1 and TRBJ2-2; D assignment may be TRBD1 or TRBD2 (5 bases each). In germline, CDR1 is KGHDR, CDR2 SFDVKD. CDR3 length: 15 residues. V lost 9 bases and J lost 2, with 15 bases in between. The CDR3 DNA follows: TGTGCCACCGGGGACGTTCAGCAAAACACCGGGGAGCTGTTTTTT. Its protein product is CATGDVQQNTGELFF.

The chain uses TRBV11-2 and TRBJ1-1; TRBD1 is a possible D gene (5 bases). Trimming removed 1 base from V and 8 bases from J, with 11 bases in between. Per germline, CDR1 SGHAT and CDR2 FQNNGV. The CDR3 length is 13 residues. DNA of the CDR3: TGTGCCAGCAGCTTAGTTCACAGGTCAGAAGCTTTCTTT. Translated, it gives CASSLVHRSEAFF.

This clonotype was detected a few times. The chain couples TRBV4-1 to TRBJ2-2; TRBD1 aligns across 8 bases. J lost 3 bases, V lost 5 bases, and 11 bases had no gene match. The CDR3 length is 17 residues. Germline V CDR1 and CDR2: MGHRA, YSYEKL. The CDR3: CASSGQAGGIDTGELFF. Here the CDR3 DNA reads TGCGCCAGCAGCGGACAAGCAGGGGGCATCGACACCGGGGAGCTGTTTTTT.

This chain links TRBV2 with TRBJ2-2; 13 bases fit TRBD2. J gave up 4 bases and V 6 bases, and 5 bases lay outside the gene matches. This CDR3 has 16 amino acids. Per germline, CDR1 SNHLY and CDR2 FYNNEI. DNA of the CDR3: TGTGCCAGCAGGGAGGGACTAGCGGGGTTCACCGGGGAGCTGTTTTTT. This translates into CASREGLAGFTGELFF. The full variable domain, its missing parts supplied by reference TRBV2 and TRBJ2-2, is EPEVTQTPSHQVTQMGQEVILRCVPISNHLYFYWYRQILGQKVEFLVSFYNNEISEKSEIFDDQFSVERPDGSNFTLKIRSTKLEDSAMYFCASREGLAGFTGELFFGEGSRLTVL.

This clonotype has just a few counts. The gene calls are TRBV27 and TRBJ2-7; perhaps TRBD1 as D (5 bases). In germline, CDR1 is MNHEY, CDR2 SMNVEV (reference sequence). This CDR3 contains 13 residues. Trimming shortened V by 5 bases and J by 3 bases, and 11 bases separated the two germline ends. The CDR3 sequence is CASSPLGVYEQYF. The CDR3, as DNA: TGTGCCAGCAGTCCTTTAGGGGTCTACGAGCAGTACTTC.

In nucleotides, the CDR3 is TGTGCCAGCAGCTTAACTAGATCCTACAATGAGCAGTTCTTC. It translates to CASSLTRSYNEQFF. J is TRBJ2-1 and V is TRBV7-2; D may be TRBD2 (5 bases). V was pared by 2 bases and J by 1 base, with 6 bases between. The CDR3 consists of 14 residues. The germline CDR1 and CDR2 sequences are SGHTA and FQGNSA.

This chain uses TRBV21-1 with TRBJ2-7; TRBD2, as called in the table, went unchecked against the DNA. TRBV21-1 is labeled a pseudogene. CDR3 length: 16 amino acids. The CDR3 here is CASSSRTGGGLVLQYF. The CDR3 DNA reads TGTGCCAGCAGCTCCCGCACCGGAGGCGGGTTAGTACTGCAGTACTTC.

The rearrangement uses TRBV7-6 and TRBJ2-2; tentative D call: TRBD1 (5 bases). Trimming pared 5 bases from V and 4 bases from J, leaving 11 bases between. This CDR3 region has 14 residues. Germline lookup yields CDR1 SGHVS and CDR2 FNYEAQ. This CDR3 reads CASSPQGSTGELFF. CDR3 bases: TGTGCCAGCAGCCCTCAGGGTTCCACCGGGGAGCTGTTTTTT.

This clonotype was seen more than once but under ten times. The V gene is TRBV5-1, the J gene TRBJ1-2; a weak D match, TRBD1 (6 bases). V was pared by 3 bases and J by 3 bases, with 15 bases between. This CDR3 is built from 15 residues. Germline CDR1 is SGHRS and CDR2 is YFSETQ. The CDR3 spells CASSSGQASDYGYTF. In nucleotides, the CDR3 is TGCGCCAGCAGCTCGGGACAAGCATCTGACTATGGCTACACCTTC.

This clonotype has more than one count but fewer than ten. The CDR3 nucleotides read TGTGCCAGCAGCCAAACGGAGGGGCGTTCACCCCTCCACTTT. Its protein is CASSQTEGRSPLHF. This chain links TRBV3-1 with TRBJ1-6; perhaps TRBD1 as D (5 bases). V gave up 2 bases and J gave up 9 bases, with 11 bases separating them. The germline V gene has CDR1 LGHDT and CDR2 YNNKEL (reference sequence). This CDR3 spans 14 amino acids.